Presented here are 17 T cell receptor beta chains from one specimen sequenced in a study of blood T cell repertoires in COVID-19. Clones were sequenced by immunoSEQ multiplex PCR, and TCRdb holds only the in-frame ones, with some missing. The data contain approximately 230,000 clones, about nine tenths of them singletons. What was sequenced was PBMCs or T cells enriched from blood (not recorded which). The receptors shown here come from a woman younger than 30 who had recovered from COVID-19.

This clone was observed a single time. This rearrangement joins TRBV28 to TRBJ1-2, with D unclear. Per germline, CDR1 MDHEN and CDR2 SYDVKM. This CDR3 comprises 12 residues. V was cut by 2 bases and J by 13 bases, with 14 bases left in between. Here the CDR3 reads CASSLIEGPFTF. DNA of the CDR3: TGTGCCAGCAGTTTAATCGAGGGCCCCTTCACCTTC.

The chain uses TRBV19 and TRBJ1-6; D uncertain. The CDR3 covers 13 residues. From germline, CDR1 is LNHDA and CDR2 SQIVND (reference sequence). The V end was cut by 7 bases, the J end by 10 bases, with 14 bases between. The CDR3 bases are TGTGCCAGTAATGAGGGAAGTTACTCACCCCTCCACTTT. This gives the protein CASNEGSYSPLHF.

The rearrangement joins TRBV9 to TRBJ1-2, with TRBD1 matching over 11 bases. J was trimmed by 0 bases and V by 3 bases; bases with no gene match: 4. Germline lookup yields CDR1 SGDLS and CDR2 YYNGEE. This CDR3 is 16 amino acids long. DNA for the CDR3: TGTGCCAGCAGCGCCGGACAGGGGGCGGCTAACTATGGCTACACCTTC. It specifies CASSAGQGAANYGYTF.

The rearrangement uses TRBV5-1 and TRBJ2-1, with TRBD1 identical over 9 bases. Germline assignment: CDR1 SGHRS and CDR2 YFSETQ. J was trimmed by 7 bases and V by 5 bases; bases with no gene match: 10. The CDR3 runs to 15 residues. CDR3 in amino acids: CASRHAGQGRNEQFF. The CDR3 coding sequence is TGCGCCAGCAGGCATGCGGGACAGGGCAGGAATGAGCAGTTCTTC.

V and J are TRBV2 and TRBJ1-1, with 7 nucleotides matching TRBD1. V shed 7 bases, J shed 0 bases, and the junction held 2 bases outside the gene matches. There are 13 residues in the CDR3. From germline, CDR1 is SNHLY and CDR2 FYNNEI. The CDR3 DNA follows: TGTGCCAGCAAGGGACAGCTGAACACTGAAGCTTTCTTT. Protein product: CASKGQLNTEAFF.

This clone came up a few times. The chain joins TRBV5-6 to TRBJ1-1; 12 bases map to TRBD1. Germline loops: CDR1 SGHDT, CDR2 YYEEEE. The CDR3 runs 15 residues. Trimming cost V 2 bases and J 5 bases; bases outside gene matches: 4. CDR3 region: CASSFGTGGTTEAFF. The CDR3 DNA follows: TGTGCCAGCAGCTTCGGGACAGGGGGCACGACTGAAGCTTTCTTT.

J is TRBJ1-1 and V is TRBV9; D not certain. V lost 4 bases and J lost 1, with 11 bases in between. The CDR3 runs to 14 residues. Looked up from germline, CDR1 is SGDLS and CDR2 is YYNGEE. The CDR3 is CASSIGRENTEAFF. CDR3 coding DNA: TGTGCCAGCAGCATAGGACGGGAGAACACTGAAGCTTTCTTT.

In the case of this clone: Germline and junction disagree at one end, which may indicate a read error. The chain combines TRBV10-3 with TRBJ1-2; the D is unclear. Germline lookup yields CDR1 ENHRY and CDR2 SYGVKD. The CDR3 covers 11 residues. The CDR3 spells CAIRVQDSLDF. CDR3 in DNA: TGTGCCATCAGAGTTCAGGACTCTTTAGACTTC.

V gene TRBV5-1 combines with J gene TRBJ1-3; D ambiguous. The V gene's germline CDR1 is SGHRS and CDR2 YFSETQ. The V gene lost 0 bases and the J gene lost 2 bases, with 6 bases spanning the gap. This CDR3 contains 14 residues. This CDR3 is CASSLESAGNTIYF. CDR3 in DNA: TGCGCCAGCAGCTTGGAGTCGGCTGGAAACACCATATATTTT.

V and J are TRBV9 and TRBJ1-6; D remains unclear. V was shortened by 0 bases and J by 0 bases, with 4 bases between the two germline ends. Per the germline V gene, CDR1 is SGDLS and CDR2 is YYNGEE. The CDR3 length is 15 residues. The chain's CDR3 is CASSVGSSYNSPLHF. The DNA of the CDR3 is TGTGCCAGCAGCGTAGGGAGCTCCTATAATTCACCCCTCCACTTT. The full variable domain, completed using reference TRBV9 and TRBJ1-6, is DSGVTQTPKHLITATGQRVTLRCSPRSGDLSVYWYQQSLDQGLQFLIQYYNGEERAKGNILERFSAQQFPDLHSELNLSSLELGDSALYFCASSVGSSYNSPLHFGNGTRLTVT.

This clone was seen a single time. The chain is built from TRBV18 and TRBJ1-2, with TRBD1 matching over 7 bases. The germline gives CDR1 KGHSH, CDR2 LQKENI. The CDR3 is 16 residues long. V gave up 2 bases and J gave up 0 bases; unmatched junction bases: 6. CDR3 loop: CASSPARGATNYGYTF. CDR3 coding DNA: TGTGCCAGCTCACCAGCCAGGGGGGCCACTAACTATGGCTACACCTTC. Looking up the rest from reference TRBV18 and TRBJ1-2 gives the full variable domain: NAGVMQNPRHLVRRRGQEARLRCSPMKGHSHVYWYRQLPEEGLKFMVYLQKENIIDESGMPKERFSAEFPKEGPSILRIQQVVRGDSAAYFCASSPARGATNYGYTFGSGTRLTVV.

This clone was seen only once. The chain recombines TRBV4-2 with TRBJ1-3; D is ambiguous. Germline V CDR1 and CDR2: LGHNA, YNFKEQ. Trimming stripped 3 bases from V and 4 bases from J, with 19 bases between. The CDR3 is made up of 17 amino acids. CDR3 sequence: CASSQEPRLHSGNTIYF. CDR3 nucleotides: TGTGCCAGCAGCCAGGAACCCAGGCTTCATTCCGGAAACACCATATATTTT.

The chain carries TRBV29-1 and TRBJ1-5; 8 bases agree with TRBD1. The CDR3 extends over 14 amino acids. Germline loops: CDR1 SQVTM, CDR2 ANQGSEA. V lost 5 bases, J lost 3 bases, and 6 bases stayed unmatched. CDR3 bases: TGCAGCGTTCGGGCAGGGGGCTTCAATCAGCCCCAGCATTTT. This translates into CSVRAGGFNQPQHF.

The gene calls are TRBV6-5 and TRBJ2-7, with D possibly matching TRBD2 (5 bases). Trimming pared 0 bases from V and 7 bases from J, leaving 16 bases between. This CDR3 comprises 15 residues. Germline CDR1 MNHEY, CDR2 SVGAGI. The CDR3, as DNA: TGTGCCAGCAGTTACTCGAGGGTGGGGTCGCGGGAGCAGTACTTC. Encoded protein: CASSYSRVGSREQYF.

The chain links TRBV18 to TRBJ1-1; D perhaps matches TRBD1 (6 bases). The CDR3 length is 15 residues. The V end was cut by 1 base, the J end by 8 bases, with 17 bases between. Germline loops: CDR1 KGHSH, CDR2 LQKENI. The CDR3 nucleotides are TGTGCCAGCTCACCACAAGGGGGTCGGAATATAGAAGCTTTCTTT. Translation: CASSPQGGRNIEAFF.

This clone has only one observation. The rearrangement uses TRBV24-1 and TRBJ1-2; 7 bases line up with TRBD1. The V and J ends lost 3 bases and 4 bases, in that order; junction bases with no gene match: 4. Germline loops: CDR1 KGHDR, CDR2 SFDVKD. This CDR3 spans 14 amino acids. The CDR3 protein is CATSDGRTGYGYTF. The CDR3 DNA reads TGTGCCACCAGTGATGGCAGGACAGGCTATGGCTACACCTTC.

The V and J genes are TRBV10-3 and TRBJ2-5; 7 nucleotides align to TRBD1. CDR1 is ENHRY, CDR2 SYGVKD, per germline. V trimming: 7 bases; J trimming: 2 bases; junction bases outside the gene matches: 4. The CDR3 totals 13 residues. The CDR3 region has the DNA TGTGCCATCACAGACAGGGCACAAGAGACCCAGTACTTC. Translated: CAITDRAQETQYF.